This T cell receptor beta chain appears in the sequencing data of a study of T cells after yellow fever vaccination. Notes on the study in general: Contaminating bulk clonotypes could be abundant in FACS-sorted repertoires. Primary-vaccination clones mostly resurfaced post-booster (about 95% CD4, more than 85% CD8). When the response was secondary, it was weaker but reached its peak faster, day 5 versus 15.

Template switching with 5'RACE generated the TCR cDNA and added a universal primer site and UMIs. TCRdb independently ran MiXCR on the 5' RACE reads; one entry per CDR3 protein. This table holds about 500,000 distinct CDR3 sequences, about 17% found once. This clonotype has just a few counts. Its target is unknown. The CDR3 totals 18 residues. The germline V gene has CDR1 SGHAT and CDR2 FQNNGV. V gave up 1 base and J gave up 3 bases; unmatched junction bases: 6. Source: PBMCs, taken 5 to 6 days after the first yellow fever vaccination. The chain is built from TRBV11-2 and TRBJ2-3; the match to TRBD2 covers 14 bases. This clonotype was obtained from a man aged 18-30 years who received the YFV17D yellow fever vaccine. The CDR3 DNA follows: TGTGCCAGCAGCTTAGGACTAGCGGGGGGGCATTTGACAGATACGCAGTATTTT. Protein sequence: CASSLGLAGGHLTDTQYF.